This T cell receptor (beta chain) emerged from a study of T cells after yellow fever vaccination (dated by TCRdb to 2018 to 2020). General notes on the study: The SMART-Seq v4 Ultra Low Input RNA kit was used to prepare libraries from fractions with low cell numbers. Bulk TCR alpha and beta repertoires were sequenced longitudinally to track T-cell clones before and after primary and booster YFV17D yellow fever vaccination. Two healthy male donors, one aged 18 to 30 and one aged 30 to 40 years, made up the cohort. Blood samples were taken at several timepoints before and after primary and secondary immunization, and bulk PBMC replicates and cell subsets were isolated.

TCR cDNA was made using 5'RACE template switching, a step that added a universal primer site and unique molecular identifiers. Priming of cDNA synthesis was performed from both the TCR alpha and TCR beta constant segments. Library amplification used two PCR steps, and the second PCR step added sample barcodes and sequencing adapters. Sequencing of libraries was performed on Illumina HiSeq 2500 (2x100 bp) or NovaSeq (2x150 bp). Regarding the original processing steps: Reads were demultiplexed and collapsed into UMI consensus sequences with MIGEC, and V(D)J alignment was performed with MiXCR. Clonotypes responding to the vaccine were identified with edgeR on replicate PBMC samples, with the criteria of FDR below 0.01 and a log2 fold change above 5 up to day 15. Bulk clonotypes were assigned CD4 or CD8 identity according to which sequenced CD4 or CD8 repertoire held them at higher abundance. TCRdb reran the public reads through fastp at Q25 and MiXCR, keeping productive beta chains. Entries that share a CDR3 protein sequence are merged under the most common genes and DNA. The V and J calls here are based on TCRdb, not the publication. The sample table shows roughly 50,000 distinct CDR3 sequences, and roughly 7.3% are seen once. The ten largest clones take up 25% to 30% of the sample.

The CDR3 sequence holds 14 residues, the cysteine and phenylalanine included. This entry keeps only the CDR3 DNA: 42 bases, framed from base 1. The junction shows trimming of 0 bases on V and 5 bases on J, plus 10 bases between the germline ends. Taken from the germline V gene (reference sequence), the CDR1 and CDR2 loops are LGHDT and YNNKEL. The treatment or condition label corresponds to: live attenuated yellow fever vaccine strain. A standard Ficoll-Paque protocol was used to isolate PBMCs from peripheral blood. Dynabeads CD4 and CD8 positive selection kits were used to isolate the CD4 and CD8 T-cell fractions. TriZol was used to extract RNA from bulk PBMCs, CD4 and CD8 fractions, and dextramer-positive and dextramer-negative fractions. Results and caveats for the whole study, not just this receptor: A small fraction of clonotypes showed up in both the CD4 and CD8 compartments, probably as a result of convergent recombination. Computational filtering was needed because FACS-sorted repertoires could contain abundant contaminating clonotypes from the bulk population. After the booster, most clones that had expanded after primary vaccination were detected again (around 96% of CD4 and more than 80% of CD8), suggesting broad maintenance of memory. The secondary T-cell response was weaker than the primary response but faster, peaking on day 5 instead of day 15. Because only two donors were included in the study, the extent to which the findings can be generalized is limited.

This clonotype showed up many times. What antigen it recognizes has not been identified. Qualities for individual bases were not recorded, and no much larger clone is one base off. The TCR originated in a man aged 18 to 30 who received the YFV17D yellow fever vaccine. The chain links TRBV3-1 with TRBJ1-1; too little of a D gene remains to name it. The source material was CD8+ T cells sorted from PBMCs, sampled less than 18 days after the first yellow fever vaccination. The CDR3: CASSQEKSPTEAFF. The DNA sequence is as follows: TGTGCCAGCAGCCAAGAAAAATCCCCGACTGAAGCTTTCTTT. The entire variable domain, with the stretches around the CDR3 drawn from the reference TRBV3-1 and TRBJ1-1 proteins, is DTAVSQTPKYLVTQMGNDKSIKCEQNLGHDTMYWYKQDSKKFLKIMFSYNNKELIINETVPNRFSPKSPDKAHLNLHINSLELGDSAVYFCASSQEKSPTEAFFGQGTRLTVV.